This is a list of T cell receptor beta chains from one sample in a study of cytomegalovirus exposure and HLA in healthy donors. Sequenced by immunoSEQ multiplex PCR; TCRdb stores in-frame clones only, minus some. The sample contains approximately 170,000 clones, approximately 84% of which appear only once. Sequenced input: PBMCs. These receptor sequences come from a man aged 25-45 years in good health and CMV-seropositive. The CDR3 runs from the conserved cysteine through the conserved F or W. Each record gives: J gene, V gene, D gene, clone size, CDR3 DNA, CDR3 protein. The D gene is left open where the match is weak. Clone size appears in some rows only: once, few, many, or a class for an expanded clone.

J: TRBJ1-3
V: TRBV2
D: -
size: few
DNA: TGTGCCAGCAGTATAACAGGTTCCGGAAACACCATATATTTT
CDR3: CASSITGSGNTIYF

J: TRBJ1-1
V: TRBV9
D: -
size: -
DNA: TGTGCCAGCAGCGTAGTAGGGGGGGGGAATCCCACTGAAGCTTTCTTT
CDR3: CASSVVGGGNPTEAFF

J: TRBJ1-2
V: TRBV9
D: -
size: -
DNA: TGTGCCAGCAGCCCCAACAGGGACGATGGCTACACCTTC
CDR3: CASSPNRDDGYTF

J: TRBJ1-4
V: TRBV7-3
D: -
size: -
DNA: TGTGCCAGCAGCCTTGGGAGGGTCGGGATCGAAAAACTGTTTTTT
CDR3: CASSLGRVGIEKLFF

J: TRBJ2-7
V: TRBV4-1
D: -
size: -
DNA: TGCGCCAGCAGCCCATGGGAGGGGGGTTCCTTTGAGCAGTACTTC
CDR3: CASSPWEGGSFEQYF

J: TRBJ2-7
V: TRBV28
D: TRBD2
size: -
DNA: TGTGCCAGGATGGGACTAGCGGGGGGGCCGGGGCTCGAGCAGTACTTC
CDR3: CARMGLAGGPGLEQYF

J: TRBJ2-3
V: TRBV5-1
D: -
size: -
DNA: TGCGCCAGCAGCTTGGCCGGGACTAGCACAGATACGCAGTATTTT
CDR3: CASSLAGTSTDTQYF

J: TRBJ1-5
V: TRBV2
D: TRBD1
size: -
DNA: TGTGCCACGACAGGGGCCAGGAATCAGCCCCAGCATTTT
CDR3: CATTGARNQPQHF

J: TRBJ2-7
V: TRBV19
D: TRBD1
size: -
DNA: TGTGCCAGTAGTATAGGCGGGACAGGGGAAGACGAGCAGTACTTC
CDR3: CASSIGGTGEDEQYF

J: TRBJ2-7
V: TRBV28
D: -
size: -
DNA: TGTGCCAGCACCACGTTCTCTGCGGGCGAGCAGTACTTC
CDR3: CASTTFSAGEQYF

J: TRBJ1-1
V: TRBV11-2
D: TRBD1
size: -
DNA: TGTGCCAGCAGCTTAGATGCAGGGGGGTTTTTAGGCACTGAAGCTTTCTTT
CDR3: CASSLDAGGFLGTEAFF

J: TRBJ2-5
V: TRBV4-1
D: -
size: -
DNA: TGCGCCAGCAGCCAAGTTGCGGGTTCGGAGACCCAGTACTTC
CDR3: CASSQVAGSETQYF

J: TRBJ2-2
V: TRBV5-6
D: TRBD2
size: -
DNA: TGTGCCAGCAGCTTGGGTGGCGGGGGTTCCGGGGAGCTGTTTTTT
CDR3: CASSLGGGGSGELFF

J: TRBJ1-1
V: TRBV19
D: TRBD1
size: -
DNA: TGTGCCAGTAACCCAGGACAGGGCGCTGAAGCTTTCTTT
CDR3: CASNPGQGAEAFF

J: TRBJ2-5
V: TRBV18
D: -
size: -
DNA: TGTGCCAGCTCACCAGCACAGGGTGAGACCCAGTACTTC
CDR3: CASSPAQGETQYF

J: TRBJ2-1
V: TRBV13
D: -
size: -
DNA: TGTGCCAGCAGCTCCGCGGAGACAGCCTACAATGAGCAGTTCTTC
CDR3: CASSSAETAYNEQFF

J: TRBJ2-7
V: TRBV10-3
D: TRBD1
size: -
DNA: TGTGCCATCAGGGGTCGGGGACAGGGGGCCACTGTATCCTACGAGCAGTACTTC
CDR3: CAIRGRGQGATVSYEQYF

J: TRBJ2-7
V: TRBV15
D: TRBD2
size: -
DNA: TGTGCCACCAGCAGAGTGGCGGGGGGGGCCGAGCAGTACTTC
CDR3: CATSRVAGGAEQYF